This T cell receptor (beta chain) was profiled in a study of T cells in Graves' hyperthyroidism and ophthalmopathy. Amplified regions were TCR beta CDR3 sequences from RNA transcripts. The study used the HTBI primer set for a first-round RT-PCR of the TCR CDR3. MiXCR, applied by TCRdb to the multiplex PCR reads, yields one record per CDR3 protein. This table has 470,000 or so distinct CDR3 sequences, more than 20% appearing once. V was pared by 2 bases and J by 4 bases, with 12 bases between. Germline V lookup: CDR1 SGHRS, CDR2 YFSETQ. The CDR3 contains 14 residues. Diagnoses were made from clinical symptoms, serum measures (thyroxine and TRAb), thyroid ultrasound and orbital computed tomography. Ten or more counts support this clonotype.

Sequencing was performed on blood. V is TRBV5-1 and J is TRBJ1-1; D ambiguous. This receptor was obtained from a young man with Graves' hyperthyroidism. The CDR3 region has the DNA TGCGCCAGCAGCTTCGGGCCCGAAGGCACTGAAGCTTTCTTT. Its translation is CASSFGPEGTEAFF.